A selection of T cell receptor beta chains follows, all from one sample in a study of blood T cell repertoires in COVID-19. Measured with immunoSEQ multiplex PCR; TCRdb has only the in-frame clones, and not every one. The sample includes about 240,000 clones, roughly 86% of them seen just once. The sample consisted of peripheral blood. These receptors were collected from a woman aged 70-85 years with active or convalescent COVID-19. Each CDR3 is given with its conserved first and last residue. A D gene is named only where the DNA matches it firmly. Not every row has a clone size; where given, it reads once, few, many or a size class.

CDR3 protein | CDR3 DNA | D gene | J gene | CDR3 length | V gene | clone size
CASSLGLTNSGNTIYF | TGTGCCAGCAGCTTAGGACTCACCAACTCTGGAAACACCATATATTTT | - | TRBJ1-3 | 16 | TRBV7-6 | -
CASSLAGAASQPQHF | TGTGCCAGCAGTTTAGCAGGGGCCGCCAGTCAGCCCCAGCATTTT | - | TRBJ1-5 | 15 | TRBV27 | -
CASFPGVNTEAFF | TGTGCCAGCTTCCCAGGGGTGAACACTGAAGCTTTCTTT | - | TRBJ1-1 | 13 | TRBV28 | -
CASSLGLQASDTQYF | TGTGCCAGCAGCTTAGGATTGCAGGCTTCCGATACGCAGTATTTT | - | TRBJ2-3 | 15 | TRBV13 | -
CASRATGDNEKLFF | TGTGCCAGCAGGGCGACAGGGGATAATGAAAAACTGTTTTTT | TRBD1 | TRBJ1-4 | 14 | TRBV6-5 | -
CASSVGDYTPTDTQYF | TGTGCCAGCAGCGTAGGTGACTATACACCCACAGATACGCAGTATTTT | - | TRBJ2-3 | 16 | TRBV9 | -
CASSLGPTGLEQYF | TGTGCCAGCAGCTTAGGTCCGACAGGGCTCGAGCAGTACTTC | TRBD1 | TRBJ2-7 | 14 | TRBV11-2 | few
CATGVEQGLNNEQFF | TGTGCCACCGGGGTGGAACAGGGGTTGAACAATGAGCAGTTCTTC | TRBD1 | TRBJ2-1 | 15 | TRBV24-1 | -
CASSKGGGTDTQYF | TGCGCCAGCAGTAAAGGGGGGGGCACAGATACGCAGTATTTT | - | TRBJ2-3 | 14 | TRBV10-1 | -
CASSSPFRTGVNYGYTF | TGTGCCAGCAGCTCCCCATTCCGGACAGGGGTTAACTATGGCTACACCTTC | TRBD1 | TRBJ1-2 | 17 | TRBV11-2 | once